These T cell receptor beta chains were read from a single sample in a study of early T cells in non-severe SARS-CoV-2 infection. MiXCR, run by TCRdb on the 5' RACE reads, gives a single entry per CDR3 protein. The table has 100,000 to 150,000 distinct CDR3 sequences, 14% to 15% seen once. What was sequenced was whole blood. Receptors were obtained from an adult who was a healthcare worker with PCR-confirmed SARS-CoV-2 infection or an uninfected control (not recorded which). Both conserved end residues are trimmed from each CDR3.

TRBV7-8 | ASSRDRVFSMSEY
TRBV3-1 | ASRTGGQFTEAF
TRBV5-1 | ASSLATVNTGELF
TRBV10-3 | AISVDIGRGTSNEQF
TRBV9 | ASSVWPTDTQY
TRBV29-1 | SVCDLCSTDTQY
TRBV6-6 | ASTSGNTDTQY
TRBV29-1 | SVAFGVNEKLF
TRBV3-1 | ASSQVLINEGNEQF
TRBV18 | ASSASGGVNTGELF
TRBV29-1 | SVGTSASYEQY
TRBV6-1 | ASSSYRTGTEAF
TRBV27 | ASSPLGSSGGTDTQY
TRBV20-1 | SALPGQVNEKLF
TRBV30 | AWGRTPNQPQH
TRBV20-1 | SVLGGNYGYT
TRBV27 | ASSLGGLRTANSPLH
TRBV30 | AWSPSGSRTEAF
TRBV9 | ASSDGQGLSEAF
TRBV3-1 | ASSQEWGYEQY
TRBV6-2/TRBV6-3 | ASTRTSDSPLH
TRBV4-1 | ASSQGRGRDSDTEAF
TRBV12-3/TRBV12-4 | ASSSEAPDYGYT
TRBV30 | AWAGQGVASPLH
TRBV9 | ASSLTGGVNTEAF
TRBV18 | ASSPTQGTGYT
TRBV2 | ASSGMGQGNQPQH
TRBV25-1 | ASSDPRNTDTQY
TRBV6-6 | ASSPLTGQIYGYT
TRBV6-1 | ASSERGTGSYEQY
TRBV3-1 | ASSHKAGGNTGELF
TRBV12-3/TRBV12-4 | ASSLARRVNTEAF
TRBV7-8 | ASSPMTGEQF
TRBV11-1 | ASSSTSGLAF
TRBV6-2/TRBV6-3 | ASSYDGGSSLEQY
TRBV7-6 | ASSLGLGGGETQY
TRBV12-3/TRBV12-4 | ASSPRGGDQETQY
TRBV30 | AWDSGQGGQETQY
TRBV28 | ASSSKTGLGTEKLF
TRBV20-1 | SARVGLAGGQGDTQY
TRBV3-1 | ASSQEITGARAYNEQF
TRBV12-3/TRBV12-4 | ASSHGTSRSYEQY
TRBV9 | ASSVRDRGPDTQY
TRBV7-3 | ASSLTPGTGELF
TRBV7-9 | ASSLVPYNEQF
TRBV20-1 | SAPGQGAVEQY
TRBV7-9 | ASTVGAPWGEQY
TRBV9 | ASSEGALAPYEQY
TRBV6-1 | ASSGSDTQY
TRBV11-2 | ASRVNRDETQY
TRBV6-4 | ASSDWGQASYEQY
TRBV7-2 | ASSFRRETSTQY
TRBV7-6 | ASSFGTGLAAGELF
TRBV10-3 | AIRAAGGEAEQY
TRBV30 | AWSRPQDTQY
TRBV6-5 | ASQSSGNTIY
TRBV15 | ATSRVAGGHEQY
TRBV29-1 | SVGGSGNTIY